This T cell receptor (beta chain) originates from a study of CD8+ T cells in alopecia areata (dated by TCRdb to 2017 to 2018). Broadly, across the study: Treated patients were enrolled in an open-label pilot trial of oral tofacitinib, 5 to 10 mg twice daily, for moderate-to-severe alopecia areata. Tofacitinib was administered for 6 to 18 months, and 6 months of follow-up off drug were then conducted to assess delayed response and recurrence. In treated patients, disease severity was measured using the SALT score, which gives the percentage of scalp surface area affected. High-throughput TCRbeta sequencing was used to examine T cell clonal expansion in alopecia areata in both the C3H/HeJ mouse model and human patients. In humans, TCRbeta sequencing was performed on scalp tissue and on sorted CD4+ and CD8+ peripheral blood T cells from healthy controls and from patients with patchy or totalis/universalis alopecia areata. Tofacitinib-treated patients had biopsies at baseline and at 4 and 24 weeks of treatment, with a later scalp biopsy in several patients. Clonality in the scalp was compared among normal scalp (n=4), patchy alopecia areata scalp (n=8), and alopecia totalis/universalis scalp (n=8). RNA was extracted with the PAXgene miRNA kit for fixed scalp, the miRNeasy kit for PBMCs, and the RNeasy kit for mouse skin. immunoSEQ multiplex PCR using 35 Vbeta forward primers and 13 Jbeta reverse primers was used to amplify TCRbeta CDR3 regions. Results and caveats for the whole study, not just this receptor: TCR sequences shared between patients were less clear than in mice, possibly partly because of HLA diversity in the patient population. With tofacitinib, both scalp clonality and the number of expanded CD8+ clones among the top 100 scalp clones went down significantly. Higher clonality and more expanded CD8+ clones were observed in lesional scalp than in normal scalp, particularly in alopecia totalis/universalis, a finding suggestive of antigenic drive. During tofacitinib treatment, many expanded lesional clones remained in scalp and blood, and this persistence may partly explain relapse after treatment is stopped. Resident alphabeta T cells in normal human skin are also sequenced, complicating scalp TCR repertoire analysis, unlike mouse skin dominated by gammadelta T cells. Because the treated cohort was small and had just a single nonresponder, larger studies are needed to establish links between baseline CD8+ expansion and response.

V gives up 1 base and J gives up 2 bases, and the segment between their germline ends measures 10 bases. The CDR3 sequence holds 15 residues, the cysteine and phenylalanine included. Just CDR3 DNA is preserved here, 45 bases in frame from base 1. Based on the germline V gene, the CDR1 and CDR2 sequences are SGHTA and FQGNSA. Libraries were made using the immunoSEQ multiplex PCR assay. To provide template for TCR sequencing, every sample had RNA extracted and reverse transcribed into cDNA. First-strand cDNA was synthesized with SuperScript III using a 2:1 mix of oligo-dT and random hexamers. A synthetic immune receptor repertoire was used to gauge amplification bias, and whatever bias remained was removed computationally. Per the authors' processing: Raw reads were preprocessed to remove errors, and CDR3 was defined according to IMGT conventions as the region from the conserved cysteine to phenylalanine. Clonality was calculated as 1 minus Shannon entropy normalized by log2 of the number of productive unique TCRs. CD4 or CD8 identity of scalp clones was inferred by cross-referencing scalp TCRbeta sequences with sorted blood CD4 and CD8 repertoires. Drawn from immuneACCESS, this table holds only the in-frame rearrangements with V and J called that TCRdb kept. Clones are partly lost; checked studies trace under half to an unresolved V gene and leave the rest unexplained. The V and J calls and clone size were taken over from that table, and D and trimming were inferred from the DNA. Across this sample there are 190,000 or so clones, with about 60% seen only once. The leading ten clones occupy roughly 12% of the sample.

In regard to this clone: Which antigen it targets is not known. There are no base qualities to consult, and no much larger clone falls within one base.

The meaning of the sample's time point label: 20 to 30 weeks on oral tofacitinib. The treatment or condition label of this sample denotes: oral pan-JAK inhibitor, 5-10 mg twice daily. From alopecia areata patients, peripheral blood was collected along with lesional scalp punch biopsies. After PBMCs were isolated by density centrifugation and stained for CD3, CD4 and CD8, a FACSAria was used to sort CD4+ and CD8+ T cells. The specimen was CD8+ T cells sorted from blood, collected at week 24, from a patient treated with tofacitinib. The sequence joins TRBV7-2 to TRBJ2-3, with the identity of the D gene unclear. The clonotype was recovered from a human donor with alopecia areata. Here the CDR3 is given as CASSLDLVFTDTQYF. At the DNA level, the sequence is TGTGCCAGCAGCTTAGACCTAGTCTTCACAGATACGCAGTATTTT.